These 6 T cell receptor beta chains originate from one sample sequenced in a study of blood T cell repertoires in COVID-19. Sequencing used immunoSEQ multiplex PCR; TCRdb keeps in-frame clones, though not all of them. Altogether 110,000 or so clones are present, roughly 76% being singletons, with the ten largest covering more than 8%. Sequenced: peripheral blood. The receptors come from a woman in her 70s with acute or convalescent COVID-19.

The chain links TRBV2 to TRBJ1-1; 9 positions match TRBD1. Trimming at V came to 8 bases and at J to 0 bases, leaving 1 base not matched to a gene. The germline gives CDR1 SNHLY, CDR2 FYNNEI. The CDR3 covers 13 residues. CDR3 nucleotides: TGTGCCAGCGGGACAGGGATGAACACTGAAGCTTTCTTT. It specifies CASGTGMNTEAFF.

This clone has just one count. The chain has TRBV19 and TRBJ2-3; tentatively, D is TRBD1 (6 bases). The CDR3 extends over 15 amino acids. Germline V gene lookup returns CDR1 LNHDA and CDR2 SQIVND (reference sequence). With 7 bases removed from V and 6 bases from J, the gap between germline ends came to 20 bases. CDR3 DNA: TGTGCCAGTACCACAGGGACCTTGAGTGCGGATACGCAGTATTTT. Its translation: CASTTGTLSADTQYF.

This clone was observed once. This rearrangement joins TRBV15 to TRBJ1-5, with TRBD1 identical over 10 bases. With V trimmed by 1 base and J by 2 bases, 5 bases remained unmatched. The CDR3 sequence is 17 residues long. Germline V lookup: CDR1 LNHNV, CDR2 YYDKDF (reference sequence). The chain's CDR3 is CATSRGDRGPGNQPQHF. The CDR3 DNA sequence: TGTGCCACCAGCAGAGGGGACAGGGGACCGGGCAATCAGCCCCAGCATTTT.

V gene TRBV7-9 combines with J gene TRBJ1-1, with a possible D match to TRBD1 (5 bases). The CDR3 runs 17 residues. Germline V gives CDR1 SEHNR, CDR2 FQNEAQ (reference sequence). Trimming stripped 5 bases from V and 0 bases from J, with 19 bases between. The CDR3 DNA follows: TGTGCCAGCAGCCCGTTGAGAGGCCGGGGGATGAACACTGAAGCTTTCTTT. Protein sequence: CASSPLRGRGMNTEAFF.

The J gene is TRBJ1-5, the V gene TRBV7-9, with no clear D. This CDR3 is built from 15 residues. Germline V gene data show CDR1 as SEHNR and CDR2 as FQNEAQ (reference sequence). The ends were cut back, 6 bases at V and 2 bases at J, with 14 bases in the middle. DNA for the CDR3: TGTGCCAGCAGTAAAGGCGGGGTAGGCAATCAGCCCCAGCATTTT. This translates into CASSKGGVGNQPQHF.

V gene TRBV20-1 combines with J gene TRBJ2-7; maybe TRBD1 (5 bases). The CDR3 covers 14 residues. The germline V gene encodes CDR1 DFQATT and CDR2 SNEGSKA (reference sequence). V lost 3 bases to trimming and J lost 4 bases, with 16 bases between them. The CDR3 nucleotides read TGCAGTGCTAGTAGAAGGGGCCCCTTGTACGAGCAGTACTTC. Translation: CSASRRGPLYEQYF.